This entry describes one T cell receptor (beta chain). Antigen unknown. Eight reactions per sample, run separately, yielded cDNA. TCRdb re-called the 5' RACE reads; every CDR3 protein appears as one record, without DNA. The record lists 150,000 to 200,000 distinct CDR3 sequences, of which the ten most abundant hold 2.8%. The CDR3 is 14 amino acids. Germline CDR1 is SGHRS and CDR2 is YFSETQ. The record originates from a study of monozygotic twins with inflammatory bowel disease. General study findings and limits: Especially where disease activity was present, IBD patients had fewer clonotypes in common with others than healthy twins did.

The sequencing input was blood. This TCR was recovered from a human donor with ulcerative colitis or Crohn's disease, or a healthy co-twin of an affected twin (not recorded which). The chain employs TRBV5-1 and TRBJ1-1. CDR3 residues: CASSLGSMNTEAFF.